This T cell receptor beta chain comes out of a study of Graves' ophthalmopathy and Graves' hyperthyroidism. About the research overall: The blood sample was drawn at first diagnosis and before any treatment. Findings and limits, study-wide: Blood repertoires reportedly contained most expanded thyroid clonotypes above 0.001 frequency.

The study amplified TCR beta CDR3 regions using RNA transcripts. Amplification began with first-round RT-PCR using HTBI primers, then second-round multiplex PCR was performed. A single record per CDR3 protein comes from TCRdb applying MiXCR to the multiplex PCR reads. The data contain roughly 420,000 distinct CDR3 sequences, roughly 21% of them singletons. The table lists this clonotype with many counts. Its antigen is currently unknown. If no ophthalmopathy appeared within 18 months of follow-up, hyperthyroidism was termed stable. Per germline, CDR1 MNHEY and CDR2 SVGAGI. Trimming removed 10 bases from V and 1 base from J; junction bases left unmatched: 13. The CDR3 runs 16 residues.

Input material: peripheral blood. The source of this sequence is a woman between 18 and 30 years old with stable Graves' hyperthyroidism. V usage is TRBV6-5 and J usage is TRBJ1-1; 9 bases map to TRBD1. The CDR3: CATKAISGQGNTEAFF. The CDR3 bases are TGTGCCACCAAGGCCATTTCGGGACAGGGGAACACTGAAGCTTTCTTT.